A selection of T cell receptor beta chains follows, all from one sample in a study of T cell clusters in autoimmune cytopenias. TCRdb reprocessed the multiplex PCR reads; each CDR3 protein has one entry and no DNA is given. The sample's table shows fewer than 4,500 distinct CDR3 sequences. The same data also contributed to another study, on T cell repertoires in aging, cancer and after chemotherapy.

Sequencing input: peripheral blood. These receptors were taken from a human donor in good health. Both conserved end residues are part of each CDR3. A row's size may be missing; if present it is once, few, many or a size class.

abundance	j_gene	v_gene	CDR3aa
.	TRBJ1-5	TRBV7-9	CASSLDTGRLGPQHF
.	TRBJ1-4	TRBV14	CASSQDPGSTNEKLFF
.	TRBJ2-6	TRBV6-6	CASTQRGGSGANVLTF
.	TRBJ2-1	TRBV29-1	CSAAGLAGGPSSYNEQFF
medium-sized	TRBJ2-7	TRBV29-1	CSVGGRPGLKDLYEQYF
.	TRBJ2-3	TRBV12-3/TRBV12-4	CASSLGGSTDTQYF
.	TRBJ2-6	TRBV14	CASSHGVTGANVLTF
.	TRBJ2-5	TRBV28	CASSLLALQGGQETQYF
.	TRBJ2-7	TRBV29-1	CSVWTSGRNNEQYF
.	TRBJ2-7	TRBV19	CATQTTGRGVTKQYF
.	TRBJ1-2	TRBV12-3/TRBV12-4	CASSLRGKRGGYTF
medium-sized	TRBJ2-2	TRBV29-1	CSVEGIGSTGELFF
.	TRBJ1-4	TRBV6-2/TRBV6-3	CASSTPPGQGGEKLFF
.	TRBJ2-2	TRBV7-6	CASSLVGVGTGELFF
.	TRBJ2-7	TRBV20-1	CSASPPFTPYEQYF
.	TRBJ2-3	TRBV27	CASSTSGRIDTQYF
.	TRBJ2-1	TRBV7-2	CASSLKGEQFF
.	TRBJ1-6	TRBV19	CASRTGGSYNSPLHF
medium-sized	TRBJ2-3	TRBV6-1	CASSILPRLAGGTDTQYF
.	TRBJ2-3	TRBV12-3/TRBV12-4	CASSPPTGTSTDTQYF
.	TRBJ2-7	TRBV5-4	CASSLPGDYEQYF
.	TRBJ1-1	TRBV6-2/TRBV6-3	CASSYPEGRGGTEAFF
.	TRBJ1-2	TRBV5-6	CASSTTFNYGYTF
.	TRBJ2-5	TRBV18	CASSPPPTSETQYF
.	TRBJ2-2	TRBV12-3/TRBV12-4	CASRTRSANTGELFF
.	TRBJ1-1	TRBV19	CASSIQNTEAFF
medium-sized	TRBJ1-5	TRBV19	CASSSRQGGNQPQHF
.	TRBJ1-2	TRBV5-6	CASSPTPGQRGGYTF
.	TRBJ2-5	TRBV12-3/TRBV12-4	CASSYEQLAYQETQYF
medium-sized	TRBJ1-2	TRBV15	CATSSSYYGYTF
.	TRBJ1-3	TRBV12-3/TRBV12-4	CASSSGGSSGNTIYF
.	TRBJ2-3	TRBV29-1	CRAPGVCTDTQYF
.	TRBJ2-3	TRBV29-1	CSVEALAGVLDTQYF